This TCR beta chain was recorded in a study of shared clonotypes between healthy human individuals. The study drew its donors from healthy HIV-negative adults without recent acute infections or vaccinations. Every donor was a Caucasian adult from Nashville, Tennessee. Several immunoSEQ plates received, in even portions, the genomic DNA of each subset. Clones were read by immunoSEQ multiplex PCR, and TCRdb kept only the in-frame ones, dropping some. The sample holds some 700,000 clones, roughly 88% seen once. There are 15 residues in the CDR3. The germline gives CDR1 SQVTM, CDR2 ANQGSEA. V shed 2 bases and J shed 1 base, with 13 bases lying between them.

V gene TRBV29-1 combines with J gene TRBJ2-3; weak D call: TRBD1 (6 bases). The sample comprised memory CD8+ T cells from PBMCs. The subset: CD45RO+ cells pooled with CCR7-negative TemRA cells. The TCR originated in a young man in good health. Some clones in this sample may be carry-over from other donors' samples. The CDR3 sequence is CSVERGYRGTDTQYF. The CDR3 nucleotides are TGCAGCGTTGAAAGAGGGTACAGGGGCACAGATACGCAGTATTTT.